This TCR beta chain originates from a study of shared T cell receptors in the human thymus. The V and J ends lost 5 bases and 6 bases, in that order; junction bases with no gene match: 9. Germline CDR1 is MNHNY and CDR2 is SVGAGI (reference sequence). This CDR3 has 15 residues. TCRdb keeps only in-frame clones here, not all; method: immunoSEQ multiplex PCR. Of more than 550,000 clones listed, 70% to 90% were seen once; the top ten hold 0.0095% to 0.011%. The sample also formed part of further work on human thymus T cells. This second study says: Thymic and blood repertoires appeared to carry a bias in their V and J gene usage. Related research described thymic repertoires that were highly overlapping among unrelated individuals.

This chain uses TRBV6-6 with TRBJ2-5; 10 bases are shared with TRBD2. This clonotype originated in a girl under three years old with a congenital heart defect. The specimen sequenced was thymocytes. The CDR3: CASSHSGGGGKTQYF. CDR3 nucleotide sequence: TGTGCCAGCAGTCACAGCGGGGGGGGCGGAAAGACCCAGTACTTC.